The entry that follows covers one TCR beta chain sequence. Germline lookup yields CDR1 LGHDT and CDR2 YNNKEL (reference sequence). The CDR3 sequence is 13 residues long. The V and J ends lost 0 bases and 7 bases respectively, with 7 bases between them. This specimen comes from a study of blood T cell repertoires in COVID-19. Study-wide context: Collection of acute and convalescent COVID-19 samples took place in the United States, Italy and Spain. The analysed material was cDNA or gDNA that came from T cells, B-cell-depleted T cells, or PBMCs.

Methods used by the authors: Reference gene primer amplification yielded estimated nucleated cell counts. Some clones are missing from TCRdb's copy, which holds only in-frame ones; the method was immunoSEQ multiplex PCR. V, J and clone size reflect that table, while D and trimming were determined from the DNA. Here the sample spans about 160,000 clones, roughly four fifths being singletons. The sequence came from a man aged 70 or older who had recovered from COVID-19. Sequenced sample: peripheral blood. V is TRBV3-1 (or the pseudogene TRBV3-2) and J is TRBJ1-5; D unresolved. The CDR3 sequence: CASSQDTVQPQHF. CDR3 bases: TGTGCCAGCAGCCAAGACACAGTACAGCCCCAGCATTTT.